This passage covers 11 T cell receptor beta chains from one sample sequenced in a study of blood T cell repertoires in COVID-19. Here immunoSEQ multiplex PCR was the method, and the copy in TCRdb shows in-frame clones only, minus some. The data contain about 170,000 clones, roughly 88% of them singletons. Material: peripheral blood. These receptors were collected from an elderly woman with active or convalescent COVID-19.

The chain combines TRBV5-8 with TRBJ1-2, with 7 bases lining up with TRBD1. The V gene's germline CDR1 is SGHTS and CDR2 YDEGEE. The CDR3 loop spans 16 amino acids. Germline trimming cut 1 base from V and 3 bases from J; bases unmatched to any gene: 9. CDR3 loop: CASSLTGRGIHYGYTF. The CDR3 bases are TGTGCCAGCAGCTTGACTGGCAGGGGGATCCACTATGGCTACACCTTC.

The rearrangement uses TRBV15 and TRBJ2-3, with TRBD1 matching over 9 bases. The length of the CDR3 is 14 residues. Trimming at V came to 8 bases and at J to 3 bases, leaving 6 bases not matched to a gene. Looked up from germline, CDR1 is LNHNV and CDR2 is YYDKDF (reference sequence). CDR3 sequence (DNA): TGTGCCACCCGTACAGGGGGCGGGACAGATACGCAGTATTTT. Translation: CATRTGGGTDTQYF.

The chain joins TRBV19 to TRBJ2-7; TRBD2 agrees at 7 bases. Germline trimming cut 5 bases from V and 4 bases from J; bases unmatched to any gene: 17. Germline CDR1 is LNHDA and CDR2 is SQIVND (reference sequence). The CDR3 sequence is 17 residues long. The CDR3 sequence is CASSSGLAVPGGYEQYF. CDR3 bases: TGTGCCAGTAGTTCAGGGCTAGCGGTCCCTGGGGGATACGAGCAGTACTTC.

The chain's CDR3 is CASSRWSPVTEAFF. The CDR3 coding sequence is TGTGCCAGTAGCCGTTGGTCTCCGGTGACTGAAGCTTTCTTT. The chain combines TRBV19 with TRBJ1-1; D is undetermined. Trimming pared 6 bases from V and 5 bases from J, leaving 16 bases between. CDR3 length equals 14 residues. Germline V CDR1 and CDR2: LNHDA, SQIVND (reference sequence).

This clone has more than one count but fewer than ten. CDR3: CASSTGQGNYGYTF. CDR3 sequence (DNA): TGTGCCAGCAGCACGGGACAGGGGAACTATGGCTACACCTTC. The chain couples TRBV28 to TRBJ1-2, with 10 bases identical to TRBD1. Unmatched junction bases numbered 3, after V lost 6 bases and J lost 2 bases. The CDR3 loop spans 14 amino acids. CDR1 is MDHEN, CDR2 SYDVKM, per germline.

The chain is built from TRBV18 and TRBJ2-5; the D gene is possibly TRBD2 (6 bases). The V and J ends lost 6 bases and 2 bases respectively, with 10 bases between them. Germline V gives CDR1 KGHSH, CDR2 LQKENI. The CDR3 spans 13 residues. The CDR3 spells CASSKGLQETQYF. The CDR3 coding sequence is TGTGCCAGCTCGAAGGGACTGCAAGAGACCCAGTACTTC.

This clone has only one observation. The DNA of the CDR3 is TGTGCCAGCAGCCCCCTCGGGGGTGAAAAACTGTTTTTT. This gives the protein CASSPLGGEKLFF. The rearrangement uses TRBV9 and TRBJ1-4; perhaps TRBD1 as D (5 bases). The CDR3 runs 13 residues. Germline lookup yields CDR1 SGDLS and CDR2 YYNGEE. V gave up 4 bases and J gave up 7 bases, with 11 bases separating them.

The V call is TRBV3-1 (or the pseudogene TRBV3-2), the J call TRBJ1-1; 7 bases are a match to TRBD1. The CDR3 contains 13 residues. The germline V gene encodes CDR1 LGHDT and CDR2 YNNKEL (reference sequence). V lost 4 bases and J lost 8; bases outside the gene matches: 7. The CDR3: CASSPKGTAEAFF. The CDR3 DNA follows: TGTGCCAGCAGCCCAAAAGGGACAGCCGAAGCTTTCTTT.

This chain joins TRBV2 and TRBJ1-5, with D uncertain. The CDR3 is made up of 14 amino acids. The germline CDR1 and CDR2 sequences are SNHLY and FYNNEI. V lost 7 bases to trimming and J lost 2 bases, with 12 bases between them. CDR3 in amino acids: CASKAEYGNQPQHF. The CDR3 DNA is TGTGCCAGCAAAGCGGAGTATGGCAATCAGCCCCAGCATTTT.

CDR3 coding DNA: TGTGCCAGCAGCCTACAGGGACAGGCGCTAGGCGGGGAGCTGTTTTTT. Amino acids: CASSLQGQALGGELFF. J is TRBJ2-2 and V is TRBV9; 8 bases match TRBD1. The V and J ends lost 4 bases and 7 bases, in that order; junction bases with no gene match: 12. The CDR3 runs to 16 residues. Per the germline V gene, CDR1 is SGDLS and CDR2 is YYNGEE.

The V gene is TRBV5-1, the J gene TRBJ2-3, with 8 bases identical to TRBD2. The CDR3 length is 15 residues. The trim removed 0 bases at V and 5 bases at J, leaving 5 bases unmatched. From germline, CDR1 is SGHRS and CDR2 YFSETQ. This CDR3 reads CASSLATGGRDTQYF. CDR3 DNA sequence: TGCGCCAGCAGCTTGGCCACGGGGGGGCGAGATACGCAGTATTTT. Together with reference TRBV5-1 and TRBJ2-3, the CDR3 gives the full variable domain: KAGVTQTPRYLIKTRGQQVTLSCSPISGHRSVSWYQQTPGQGLQFLFEYFSETQRNKGNFPGRFSGRQFSNSRSEMNVSTLELGDSALYLCASSLATGGRDTQYFGPGTRLTVL.